The clone carrying this T cell receptor (beta chain) has a handful of counts. Its target is unknown. The time point denotes: patch test 1, 2 weeks after DPC sensitization. Treatment given: therapeutic diphenylcyclopropenone sensitization with weekly scalp DPC. Prior to each patch test being applied, blood was drawn. Patients had alopecia, were aged 18 to 70, and were not pregnant. These data originate in a study of human T cells and chemical hapten exposure. Study-wide background: DPC 0.01% went on the upper back by patch test, with reading at 6 days. The study's findings and limits: TCRs at a frequency above 1 in 1000 stayed unchanged with DPC sensitization.

Via MiXCR, TCRdb re-called the RACE reads, giving one row per CDR3 protein. The table shows 150,000 to 200,000 distinct CDR3 sequences, with about 14% occurring only once. The source material was whole blood, sampled in connection with sensitization to the hapten diphenylcyclopropenone (DPC). This TCR was recovered from a woman between 25 and 40 years old with alopecia areata. Some clones in this sample may be carry-over from other donors' samples.

The CDR3 DNA is TGTGCCAGTGCCCAGGGGACTAACTCCAATGAGCAGTTCTTC. Its protein product is CASAQGTNSNEQFF. This sequence joins TRBV27 and TRBJ2-1; tentatively, D is TRBD2 (7 bases). The germline CDR1 and CDR2 sequences are MNHEY and SMNVEV (reference sequence). This CDR3 has 14 residues. V was cut by 9 bases and J by 6 bases, with 18 bases left in between.